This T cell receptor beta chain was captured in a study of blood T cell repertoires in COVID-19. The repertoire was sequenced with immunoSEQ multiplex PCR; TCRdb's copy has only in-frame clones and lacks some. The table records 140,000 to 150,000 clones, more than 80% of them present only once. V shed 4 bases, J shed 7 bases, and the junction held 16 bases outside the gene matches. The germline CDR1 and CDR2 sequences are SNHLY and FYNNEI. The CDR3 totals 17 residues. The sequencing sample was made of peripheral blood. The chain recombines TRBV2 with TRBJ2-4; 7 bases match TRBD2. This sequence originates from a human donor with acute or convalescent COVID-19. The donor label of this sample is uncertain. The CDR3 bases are TGTGCCAGCAGTGTAGTGAAAAGCGGGGCTGTCGGGAACATTCAGTACTTC. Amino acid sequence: CASSVVKSGAVGNIQYF.